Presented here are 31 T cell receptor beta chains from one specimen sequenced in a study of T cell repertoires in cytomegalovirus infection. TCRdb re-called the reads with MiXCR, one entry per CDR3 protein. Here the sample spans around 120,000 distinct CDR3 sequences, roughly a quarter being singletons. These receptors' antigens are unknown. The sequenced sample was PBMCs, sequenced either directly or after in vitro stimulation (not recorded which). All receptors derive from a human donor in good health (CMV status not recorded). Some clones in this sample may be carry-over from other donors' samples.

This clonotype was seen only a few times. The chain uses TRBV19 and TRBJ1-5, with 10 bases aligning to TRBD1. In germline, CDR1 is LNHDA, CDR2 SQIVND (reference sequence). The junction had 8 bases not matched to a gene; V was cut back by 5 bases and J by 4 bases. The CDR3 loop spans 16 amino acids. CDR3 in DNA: TGTGCCAGTAGTTTCGAGACAGGGGGCGTTAATCAGCCCCAGCATTTT. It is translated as CASSFETGGVNQPQHF. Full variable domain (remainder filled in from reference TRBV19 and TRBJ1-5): DGGITQSPKYLFRKEGQNVTLSCEQNLNHDAMYWYRQDPGQGLRLIYYSQIVNDFQKGDIAEGYSVSREKKESFPLTVTSAQKNPTAFYLCASSFETGGVNQPQHFGDGTRLSIL.

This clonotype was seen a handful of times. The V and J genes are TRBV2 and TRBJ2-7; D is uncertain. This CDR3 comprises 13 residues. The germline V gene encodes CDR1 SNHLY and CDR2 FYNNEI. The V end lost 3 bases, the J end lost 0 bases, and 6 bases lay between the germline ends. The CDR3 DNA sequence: TGTGCCAGCAGTGATGAGAACTCCTACGAGCAGTACGTC. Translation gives CASSDENSYEQYV.

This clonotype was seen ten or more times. The CDR3 reads CASSRGEETQYF. In DNA form, the CDR3 reads TGTGCCAGCAGCCGGGGGGAGGAGACCCAGTACTTC. This chain joins TRBV7-2 and TRBJ2-5, with 7 bases fitting TRBD2. Trimming cost V 5 bases and J 5 bases; bases outside gene matches: 2. Germline V gene sequence: CDR1 SGHTA, CDR2 FQGNSA. The CDR3 has 12 residues.

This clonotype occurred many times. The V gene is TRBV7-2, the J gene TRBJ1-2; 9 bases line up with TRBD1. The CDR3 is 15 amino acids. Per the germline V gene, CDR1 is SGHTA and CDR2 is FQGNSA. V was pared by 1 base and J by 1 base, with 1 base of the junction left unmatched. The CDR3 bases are TGTGCCAGCAGCTTAGGACAGGGGGTTAACTATGGCTACACCTTC. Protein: CASSLGQGVNYGYTF.

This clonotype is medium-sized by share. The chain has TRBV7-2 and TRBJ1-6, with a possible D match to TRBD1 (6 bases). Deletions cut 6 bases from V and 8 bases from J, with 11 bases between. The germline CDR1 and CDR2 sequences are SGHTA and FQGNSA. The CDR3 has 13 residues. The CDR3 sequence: CASSLTGDSPLHF. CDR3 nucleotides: TGTGCCAGCAGTCTGACAGGAGATTCACCCCTCCACTTT.

In DNA, the CDR3 is TGCAGCGTTTCAGGGCAGTACACTGAAGCTTTCTTT. Protein: CSVSGQYTEAFF. The chain combines TRBV29-1 with TRBJ1-1; a weak D match, TRBD1 (5 bases). The germline CDR1 and CDR2 sequences are SQVTM and ANQGSEA. The CDR3 length is 12 residues. Trimming pared 5 bases from V and 3 bases from J, leaving 10 bases between.

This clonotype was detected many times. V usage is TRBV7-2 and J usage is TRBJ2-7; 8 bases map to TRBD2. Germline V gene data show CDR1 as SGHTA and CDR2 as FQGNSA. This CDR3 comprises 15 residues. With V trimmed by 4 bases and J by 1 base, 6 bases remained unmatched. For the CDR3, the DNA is TGTGCCAGCAGCTCAAATGCGGGAGGATCCTACGAGCAGTACGTC. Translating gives CASSSNAGGSYEQYV.

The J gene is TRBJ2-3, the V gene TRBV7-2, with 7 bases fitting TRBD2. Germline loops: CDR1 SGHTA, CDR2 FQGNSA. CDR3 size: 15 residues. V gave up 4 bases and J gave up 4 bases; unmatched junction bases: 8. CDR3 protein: CASSSAGYSADTQYF. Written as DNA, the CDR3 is TGTGCCAGCAGCTCAGCGGGATATAGTGCAGATACGCAGTATTTT.

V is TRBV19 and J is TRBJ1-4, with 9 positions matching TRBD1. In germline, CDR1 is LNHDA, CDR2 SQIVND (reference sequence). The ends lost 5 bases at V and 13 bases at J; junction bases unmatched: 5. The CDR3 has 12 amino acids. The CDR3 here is CASSATGGRLFF. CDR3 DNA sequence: TGTGCCAGTAGTGCGACAGGGGGGAGACTGTTTTTT.

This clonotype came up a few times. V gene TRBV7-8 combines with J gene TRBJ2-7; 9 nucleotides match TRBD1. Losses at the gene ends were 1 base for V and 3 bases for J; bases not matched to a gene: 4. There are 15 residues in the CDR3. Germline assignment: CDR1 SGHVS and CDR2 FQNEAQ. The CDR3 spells CASSLEGTGYYEQYF. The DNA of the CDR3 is TGTGCCAGCAGCTTAGAAGGGACAGGGTACTACGAGCAGTACTTC.

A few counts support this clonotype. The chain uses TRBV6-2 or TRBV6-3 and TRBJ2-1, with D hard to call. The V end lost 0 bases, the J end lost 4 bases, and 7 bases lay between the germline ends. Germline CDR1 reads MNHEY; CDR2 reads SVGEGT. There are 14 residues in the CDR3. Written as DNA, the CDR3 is TGTGCCAGCAGTTACTCGGGAACATACAATGAGCAGTTCTTC. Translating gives CASSYSGTYNEQFF.

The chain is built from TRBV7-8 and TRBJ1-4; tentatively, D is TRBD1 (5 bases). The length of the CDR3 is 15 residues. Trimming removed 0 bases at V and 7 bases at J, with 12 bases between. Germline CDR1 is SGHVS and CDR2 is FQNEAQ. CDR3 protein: CASSLAEGLGEKLFF. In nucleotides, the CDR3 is TGTGCCAGCAGCTTAGCGGAGGGGCTTGGTGAAAAACTGTTTTTT.

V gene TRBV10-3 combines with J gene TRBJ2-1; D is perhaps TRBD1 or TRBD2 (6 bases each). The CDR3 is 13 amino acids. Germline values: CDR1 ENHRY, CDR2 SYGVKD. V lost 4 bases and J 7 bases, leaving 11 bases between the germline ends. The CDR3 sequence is CAISARGVNEQFF. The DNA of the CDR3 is TGTGCCATCAGTGCGAGGGGGGTTAATGAGCAGTTCTTC.

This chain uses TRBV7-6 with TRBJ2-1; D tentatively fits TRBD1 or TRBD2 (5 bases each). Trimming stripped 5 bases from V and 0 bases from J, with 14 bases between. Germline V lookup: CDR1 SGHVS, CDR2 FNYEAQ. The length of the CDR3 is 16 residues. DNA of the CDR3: TGTGCCAGCAGCCCGACGGGACGGAGCTCCTACAATGAGCAGTTCTTC. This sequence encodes CASSPTGRSSYNEQFF. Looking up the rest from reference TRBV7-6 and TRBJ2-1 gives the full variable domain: GAGVSQSPRYKVTKRGQDVALRCDPISGHVSLYWYRQALGQGPEFLTYFNYEAQQDKSGLPNDRFSAERPEGSISTLTIQRTEQRDSAMYRCASSPTGRSSYNEQFFGPGTRLTVL.

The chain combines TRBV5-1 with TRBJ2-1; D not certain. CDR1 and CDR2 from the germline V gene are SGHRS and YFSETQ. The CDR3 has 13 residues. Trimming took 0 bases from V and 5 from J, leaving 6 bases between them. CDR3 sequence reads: CASSLGWNNEQFF. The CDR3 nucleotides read TGCGCCAGCAGCTTGGGTTGGAACAATGAGCAGTTCTTC.

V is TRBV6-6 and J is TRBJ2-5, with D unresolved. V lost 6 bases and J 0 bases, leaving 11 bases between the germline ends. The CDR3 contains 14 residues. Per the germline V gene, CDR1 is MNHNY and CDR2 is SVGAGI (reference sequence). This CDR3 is CASRIQANQETQYF. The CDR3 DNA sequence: TGTGCCAGCAGGATCCAGGCGAACCAAGAGACCCAGTACTTC.

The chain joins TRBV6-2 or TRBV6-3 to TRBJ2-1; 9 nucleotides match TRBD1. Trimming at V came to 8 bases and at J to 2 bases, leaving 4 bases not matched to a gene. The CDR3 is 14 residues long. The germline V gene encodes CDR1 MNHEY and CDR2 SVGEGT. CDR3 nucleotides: TGTGCCAGCGGCAGACAGGGGGCCTACAATGAGCAGTTCTTC. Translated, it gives CASGRQGAYNEQFF.

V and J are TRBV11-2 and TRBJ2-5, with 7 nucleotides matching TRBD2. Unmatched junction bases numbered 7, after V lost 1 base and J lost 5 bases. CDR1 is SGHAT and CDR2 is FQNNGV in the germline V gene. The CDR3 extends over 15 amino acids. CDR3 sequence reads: CASSLGGRRGETQYF. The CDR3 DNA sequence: TGTGCCAGCAGCTTAGGGGGACGGCGGGGGGAGACCCAGTACTTC. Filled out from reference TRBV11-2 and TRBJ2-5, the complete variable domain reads EAGVAQSPRYKIIEKRQSVAFWCNPISGHATLYWYQQILGQGPKLLIQFQNNGVVDDSQLPKDRFSAERLKGVDSTLKIQPAKLEDSAVYLCASSLGGRRGETQYFGPGTRLLVL.

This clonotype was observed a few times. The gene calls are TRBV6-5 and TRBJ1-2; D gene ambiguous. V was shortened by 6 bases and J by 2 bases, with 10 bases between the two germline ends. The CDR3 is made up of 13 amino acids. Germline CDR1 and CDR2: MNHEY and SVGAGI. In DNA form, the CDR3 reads TGTGCCAGCAGGAATGGGGTGAACTATGGCTACACCTTC. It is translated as CASRNGVNYGYTF.

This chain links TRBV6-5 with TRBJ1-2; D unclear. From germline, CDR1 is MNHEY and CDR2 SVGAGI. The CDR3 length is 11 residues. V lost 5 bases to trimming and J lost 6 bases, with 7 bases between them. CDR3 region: CASSNTDGYTF. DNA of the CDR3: TGTGCCAGCAGTAACACTGATGGCTACACCTTC.

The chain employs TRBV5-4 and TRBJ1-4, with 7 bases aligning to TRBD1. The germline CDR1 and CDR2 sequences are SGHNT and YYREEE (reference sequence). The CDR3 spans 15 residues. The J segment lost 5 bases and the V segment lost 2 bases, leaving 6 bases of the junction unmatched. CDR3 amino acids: CASSFTGARNEKLFF. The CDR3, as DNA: TGTGCCAGCAGCTTCACAGGGGCCAGGAATGAAAAACTGTTTTTT.

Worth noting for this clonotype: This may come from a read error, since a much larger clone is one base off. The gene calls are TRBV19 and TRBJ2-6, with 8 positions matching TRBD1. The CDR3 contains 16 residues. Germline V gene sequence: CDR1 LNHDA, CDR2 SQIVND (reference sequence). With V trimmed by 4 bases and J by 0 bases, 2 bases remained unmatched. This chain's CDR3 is CASSRTGCSGANVLTF. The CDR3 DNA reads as TGTGCCAGTAGTAGGACAGGGTGCTCTGGGGCCAACGTCCTGACTTTC.

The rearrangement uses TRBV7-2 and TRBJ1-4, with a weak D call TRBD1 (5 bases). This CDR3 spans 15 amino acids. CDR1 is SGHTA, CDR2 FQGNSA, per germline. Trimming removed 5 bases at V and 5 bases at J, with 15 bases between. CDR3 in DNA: TGTGCCAGCAGCCGGGACGGAGGACCAAATGAAAAACTGTTTTTT. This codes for CASSRDGGPNEKLFF.

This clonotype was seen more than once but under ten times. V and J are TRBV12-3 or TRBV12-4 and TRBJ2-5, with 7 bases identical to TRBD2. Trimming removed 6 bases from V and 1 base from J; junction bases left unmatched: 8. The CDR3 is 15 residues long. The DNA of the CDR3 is TGTGCCAGCAGCAGTAGCGGGTCGGGCCAAGAGACCCAGTACTTC. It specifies CASSSSGSGQETQYF.

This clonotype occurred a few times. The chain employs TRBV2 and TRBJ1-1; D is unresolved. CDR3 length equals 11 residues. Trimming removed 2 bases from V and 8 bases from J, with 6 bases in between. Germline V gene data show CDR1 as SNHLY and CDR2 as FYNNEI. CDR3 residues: CASSEWEEAFF. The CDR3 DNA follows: TGTGCCAGCAGTGAATGGGAGGAAGCTTTCTTT.

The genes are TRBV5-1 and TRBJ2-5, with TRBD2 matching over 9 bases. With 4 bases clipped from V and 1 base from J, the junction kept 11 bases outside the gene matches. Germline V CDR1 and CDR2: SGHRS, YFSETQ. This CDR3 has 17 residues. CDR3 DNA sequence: TGCGCCAGCAGCCCCCCCCAATCTAGCGGGACCCAAGAGACCCAGTACTTC. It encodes CASSPPQSSGTQETQYF.

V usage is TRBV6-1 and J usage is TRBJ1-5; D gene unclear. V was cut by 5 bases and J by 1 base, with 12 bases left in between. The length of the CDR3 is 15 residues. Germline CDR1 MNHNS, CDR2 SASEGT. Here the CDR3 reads CASSLQQGSNQPQHF. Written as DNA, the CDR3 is TGTGCCAGCAGTCTACAGCAAGGGAGCAATCAGCCCCAGCATTTT.

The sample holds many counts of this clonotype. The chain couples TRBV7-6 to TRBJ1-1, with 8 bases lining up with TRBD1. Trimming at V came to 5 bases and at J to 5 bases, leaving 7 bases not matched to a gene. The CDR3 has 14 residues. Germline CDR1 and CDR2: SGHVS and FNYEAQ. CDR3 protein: CASSLGQVGTEAFF. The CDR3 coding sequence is TGTGCCAGCAGCCTGGGACAGGTCGGAACTGAAGCTTTCTTT. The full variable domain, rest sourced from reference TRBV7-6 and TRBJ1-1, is GAGVSQSPRYKVTKRGQDVALRCDPISGHVSLYWYRQALGQGPEFLTYFNYEAQQDKSGLPNDRFSAERPEGSISTLTIQRTEQRDSAMYRCASSLGQVGTEAFFGQGTRLTVV.

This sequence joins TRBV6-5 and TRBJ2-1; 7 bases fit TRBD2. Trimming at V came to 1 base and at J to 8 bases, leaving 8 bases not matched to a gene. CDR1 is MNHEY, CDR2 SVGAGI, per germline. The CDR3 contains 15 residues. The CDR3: CASSYYGGSGYEQFF. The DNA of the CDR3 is TGTGCCAGCAGTTACTATGGCGGGAGTGGCTATGAGCAGTTCTTC.

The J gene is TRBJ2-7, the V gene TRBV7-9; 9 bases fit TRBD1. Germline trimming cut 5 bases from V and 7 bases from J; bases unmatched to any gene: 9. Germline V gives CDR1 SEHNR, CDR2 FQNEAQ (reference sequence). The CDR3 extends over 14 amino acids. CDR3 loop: CASSPSGTGKEQYF. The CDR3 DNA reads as TGTGCCAGCAGCCCGTCCGGGACAGGGAAAGAGCAGTACTTC.

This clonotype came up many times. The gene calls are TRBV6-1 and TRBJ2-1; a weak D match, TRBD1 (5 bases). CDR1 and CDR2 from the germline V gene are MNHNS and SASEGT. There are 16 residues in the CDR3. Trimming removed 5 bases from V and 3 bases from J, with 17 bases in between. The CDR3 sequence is CASSRWGRVGYNEQFF. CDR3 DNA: TGTGCCAGCAGTCGTTGGGGCCGGGTAGGCTACAATGAGCAGTTCTTC.